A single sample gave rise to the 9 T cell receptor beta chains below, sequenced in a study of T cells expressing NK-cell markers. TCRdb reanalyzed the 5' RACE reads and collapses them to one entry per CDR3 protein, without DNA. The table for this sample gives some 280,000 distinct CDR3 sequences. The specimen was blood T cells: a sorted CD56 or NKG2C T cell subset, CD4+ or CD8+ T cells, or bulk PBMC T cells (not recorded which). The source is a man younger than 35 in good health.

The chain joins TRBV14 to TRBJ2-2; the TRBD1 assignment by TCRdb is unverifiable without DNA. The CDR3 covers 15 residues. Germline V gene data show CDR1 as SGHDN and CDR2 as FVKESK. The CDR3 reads CASSLPDRGRRELFF. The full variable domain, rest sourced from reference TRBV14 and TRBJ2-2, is EAGVTQFPSHSVIEKGQTVTLRCDPISGHDNLYWYRRVMGKEIKFLLHFVKESKQDESGMPNNRFLAERTGGTYSTLKVQPAELEDSGVYFCASSLPDRGRRELFFGEGSRLTVL.

Here the CDR3 reads CASSYRAANSPLHF. V and J are TRBV6-5 and TRBJ1-6. CDR3 size: 14 residues. CDR1 MNHEY and CDR2 SVGAGI come from the germline V gene.

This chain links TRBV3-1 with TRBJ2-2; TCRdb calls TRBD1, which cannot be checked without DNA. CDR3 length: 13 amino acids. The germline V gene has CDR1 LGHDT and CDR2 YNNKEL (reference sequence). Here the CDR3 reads CASEISVPGELFF.

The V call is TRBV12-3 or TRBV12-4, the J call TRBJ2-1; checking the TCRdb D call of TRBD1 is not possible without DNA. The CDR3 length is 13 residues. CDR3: CASSFSGFKEQFF.

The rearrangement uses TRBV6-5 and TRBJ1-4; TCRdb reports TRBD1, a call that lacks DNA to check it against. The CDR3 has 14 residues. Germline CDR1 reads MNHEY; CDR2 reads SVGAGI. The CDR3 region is CASSLGGGREKLFF.

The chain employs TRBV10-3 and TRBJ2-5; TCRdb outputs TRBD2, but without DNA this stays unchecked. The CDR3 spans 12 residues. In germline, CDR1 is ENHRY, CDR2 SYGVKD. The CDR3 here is CAISEGQETQYF.

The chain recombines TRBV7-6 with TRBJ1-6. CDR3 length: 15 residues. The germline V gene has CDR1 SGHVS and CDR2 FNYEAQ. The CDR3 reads CASSTESSYNSPLHF. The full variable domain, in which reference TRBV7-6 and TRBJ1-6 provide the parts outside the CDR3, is GAGVSQSPRYKVTKRGQDVALRCDPISGHVSLYWYRQALGQGPEFLTYFNYEAQQDKSGLPNDRFSAERPEGSISTLTIQRTEQRDSAMYRCASSTESSYNSPLHFGNGTRLTVT.

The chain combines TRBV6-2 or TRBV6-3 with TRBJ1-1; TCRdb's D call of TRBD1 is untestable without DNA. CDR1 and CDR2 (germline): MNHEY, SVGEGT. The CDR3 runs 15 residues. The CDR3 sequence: CASSDPRGRGTEAFF.

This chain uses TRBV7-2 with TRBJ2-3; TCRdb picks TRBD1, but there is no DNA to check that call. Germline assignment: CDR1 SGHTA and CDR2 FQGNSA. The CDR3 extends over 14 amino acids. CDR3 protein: CASSLVRQGGTQYF.